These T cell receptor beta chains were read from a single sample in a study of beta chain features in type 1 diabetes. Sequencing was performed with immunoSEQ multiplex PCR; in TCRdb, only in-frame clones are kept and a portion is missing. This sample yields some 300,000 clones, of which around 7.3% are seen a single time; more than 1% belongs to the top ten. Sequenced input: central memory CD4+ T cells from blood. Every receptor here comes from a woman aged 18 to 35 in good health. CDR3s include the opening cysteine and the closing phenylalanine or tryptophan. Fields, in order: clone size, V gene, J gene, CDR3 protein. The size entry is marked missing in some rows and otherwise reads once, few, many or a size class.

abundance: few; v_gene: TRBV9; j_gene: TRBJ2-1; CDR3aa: CASSETGTSYNEQFF
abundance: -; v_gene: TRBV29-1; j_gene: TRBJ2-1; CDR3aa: CSVEGQGFGHDEQFF
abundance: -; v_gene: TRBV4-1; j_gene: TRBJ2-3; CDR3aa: CASSLRDRAADTQYF
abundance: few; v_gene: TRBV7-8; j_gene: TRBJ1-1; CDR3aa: CASSLVGMNTEAFF
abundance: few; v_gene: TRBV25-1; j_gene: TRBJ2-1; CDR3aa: CASNSERTSYNEQFF
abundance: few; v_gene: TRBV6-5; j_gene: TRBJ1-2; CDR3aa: CASRTRSGYGYTF
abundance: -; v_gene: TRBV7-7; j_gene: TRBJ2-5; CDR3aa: CASSPGTGDETQYF
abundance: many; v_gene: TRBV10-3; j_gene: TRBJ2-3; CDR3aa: CANSRGPSTDTQYF
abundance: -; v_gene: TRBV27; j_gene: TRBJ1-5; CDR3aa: CASSSGPPWPQHF
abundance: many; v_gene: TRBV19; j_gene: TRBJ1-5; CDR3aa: CASTTPGYSNQPQHF
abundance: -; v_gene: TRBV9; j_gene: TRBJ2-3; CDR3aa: CASSPQWGIGTDTQYF
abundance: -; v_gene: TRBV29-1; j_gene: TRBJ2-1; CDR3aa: CSVEAWRDRGNNEQFF
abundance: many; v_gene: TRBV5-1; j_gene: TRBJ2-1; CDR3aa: CASKEYSSYNEQFF
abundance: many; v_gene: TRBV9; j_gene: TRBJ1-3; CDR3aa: CASSVDRAGNTIYF
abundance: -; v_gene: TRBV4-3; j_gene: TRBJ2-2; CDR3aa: CASSHSGQGELFF
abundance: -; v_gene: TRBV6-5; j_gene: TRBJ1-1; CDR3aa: CAALGWRDTEAFF
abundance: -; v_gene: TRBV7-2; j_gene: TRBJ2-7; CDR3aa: CASSLTAGVASSYEQYF
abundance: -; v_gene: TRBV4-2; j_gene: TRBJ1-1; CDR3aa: CASSQVTGGTEAFF
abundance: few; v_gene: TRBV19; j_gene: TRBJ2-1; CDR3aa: CASTRQGGRNEQFF
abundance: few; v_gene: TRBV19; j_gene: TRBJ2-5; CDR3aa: CASSRRQGGEETQYF
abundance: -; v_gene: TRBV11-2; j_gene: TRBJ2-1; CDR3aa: CASSLRASYNEQFF
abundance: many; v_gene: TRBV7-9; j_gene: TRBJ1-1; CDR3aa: CASGDRGPTEAFF
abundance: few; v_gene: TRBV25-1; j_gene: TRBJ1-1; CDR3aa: CASSRSGIGEAFF
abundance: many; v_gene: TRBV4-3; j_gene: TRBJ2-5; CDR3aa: CASSQDEIAGGRETQYF
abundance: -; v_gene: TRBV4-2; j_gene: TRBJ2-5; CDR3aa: CASSQVASEGETQYF
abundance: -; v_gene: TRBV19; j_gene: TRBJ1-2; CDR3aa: CASTPFDEGYGYTF
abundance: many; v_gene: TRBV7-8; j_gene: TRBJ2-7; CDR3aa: CASSLAGTADEQYF
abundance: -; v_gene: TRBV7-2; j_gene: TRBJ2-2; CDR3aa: CASSLVIGGGGELFF
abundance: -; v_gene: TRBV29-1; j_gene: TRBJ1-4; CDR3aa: CSVGGITSGDGTNEKLFF
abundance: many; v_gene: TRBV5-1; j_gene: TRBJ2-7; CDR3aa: CASSLDSAREQYF
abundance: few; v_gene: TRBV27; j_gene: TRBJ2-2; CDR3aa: CASSPHVTGELFF
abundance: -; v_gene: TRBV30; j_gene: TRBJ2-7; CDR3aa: CAWSPNGLTDYEQYF
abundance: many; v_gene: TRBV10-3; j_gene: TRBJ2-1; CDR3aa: CAISEWDEQFF
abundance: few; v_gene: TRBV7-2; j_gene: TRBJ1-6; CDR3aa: CASGPYMNSPLHF
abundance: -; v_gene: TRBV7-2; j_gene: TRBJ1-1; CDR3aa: CASSLAGWQRGTEAFF
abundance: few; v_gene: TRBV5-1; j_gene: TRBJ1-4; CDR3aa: CASSSRDNEKLFF
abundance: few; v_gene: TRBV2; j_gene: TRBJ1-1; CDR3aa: CASRVGTENTEAFF
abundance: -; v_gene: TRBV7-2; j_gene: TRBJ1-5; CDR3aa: CASSAHSGTDLWTQHF
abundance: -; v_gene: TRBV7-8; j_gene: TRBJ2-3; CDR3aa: CASSLRGGGSSPHTQYF
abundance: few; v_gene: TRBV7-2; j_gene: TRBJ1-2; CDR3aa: CASSPDRYHGYTF
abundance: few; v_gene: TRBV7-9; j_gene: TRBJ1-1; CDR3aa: CASSLYGTGGTEAFF
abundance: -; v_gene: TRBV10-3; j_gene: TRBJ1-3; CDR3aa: CAIREHSSGNTIYF
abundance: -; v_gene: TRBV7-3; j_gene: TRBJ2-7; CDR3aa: CASSPSGGGRPYEQYF
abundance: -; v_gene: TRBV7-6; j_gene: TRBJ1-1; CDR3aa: CASSLQYEAFF
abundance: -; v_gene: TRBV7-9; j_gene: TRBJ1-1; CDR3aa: CASSLAIPANTEAFF
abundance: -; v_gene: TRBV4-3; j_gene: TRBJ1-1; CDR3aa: CASSRTGRNTEAFF
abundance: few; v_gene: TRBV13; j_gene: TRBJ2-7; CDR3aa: CASSLGGRVSGIYEQYF
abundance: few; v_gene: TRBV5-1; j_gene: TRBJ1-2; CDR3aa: CASSLGPNYGYTF
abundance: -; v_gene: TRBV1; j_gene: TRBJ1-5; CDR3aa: CTSRHKGGSNQPQHF
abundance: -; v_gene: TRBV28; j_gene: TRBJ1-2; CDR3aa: CASRNDGRAGFDGYTF
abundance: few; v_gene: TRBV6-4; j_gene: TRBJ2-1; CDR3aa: CASSAATSGSPPREQFF